One sample yielded the 10 T cell receptor beta chains listed below, sequenced in a study of blood T cell repertoires in COVID-19. Assay: immunoSEQ multiplex PCR; the TCRdb copy retains only in-frame clones and omits some. The sample has some 260,000 clones; 70% to 90% are singletons. The specimen was PBMCs or T cells enriched from blood (not recorded which). The receptors here all came from a man aged 35 to 55 who had recovered from COVID-19.

The J gene is TRBJ2-5, the V gene TRBV9; the match to TRBD2 covers 9 bases. With 0 bases clipped from V and 1 base from J, the junction kept 7 bases outside the gene matches. This CDR3 is built from 17 residues. CDR1 and CDR2 from the germline V gene are SGDLS and YYNGEE. This chain's CDR3 is CASSVGAGGGAQETQYF. The CDR3 bases are TGTGCCAGCAGCGTAGGTGCGGGCGGGGGGGCCCAAGAGACCCAGTACTTC.

This clone was seen just once. The chain carries TRBV30 and TRBJ2-3; maybe TRBD2 (6 bases). The V end lost 0 bases, the J end lost 3 bases, and 10 bases lay between the germline ends. The CDR3 spans 14 residues. Germline CDR1 is GTSNPN and CDR2 is SVGIG (reference sequence). The CDR3 is CAWSVVAGTDTQYF. CDR3 coding DNA: TGTGCCTGGAGTGTAGTGGCGGGGACAGATACGCAGTATTTT. Using reference TRBV30 and TRBJ2-3 for the parts outside the CDR3, the full variable domain is SQTIHQWPATLVQPVGSPLSLECTVEGTSNPNLYWYRQAAGRGLQLLFYSVGIGQISSEVPQNLSASRPQDRQFILSSKKLLLSDSGFYLCAWSVVAGTDTQYFGPGTRLTVL.

The V call is TRBV2, the J call TRBJ2-7, with D possibly TRBD2 on 6 matching bases. CDR1 is SNHLY and CDR2 is FYNNEI in the germline V gene. The CDR3 runs 14 residues. V lost 8 bases to trimming and J lost 2 bases, with 16 bases between them. CDR3 nucleotide sequence: TGTGCCAGCTCGGAGGGGCGCTTCCCCTACGAGCAGTACTTC. This sequence encodes CASSEGRFPYEQYF.

The rearrangement links TRBV6-2 or TRBV6-3 to TRBJ1-2; D possibly corresponds to TRBD1 (6 bases). Germline CDR1 MNHEY, CDR2 SVGEGT. Trimming removed 0 bases from V and 8 bases from J, with 10 bases in between. This CDR3 comprises 13 residues. CDR3 nucleotides: TGTGCCAGCAGTTACTCGAGCAGGGGAGGCTACACCTTC. This sequence encodes CASSYSSRGGYTF.

The chain employs TRBV28 and TRBJ2-7; D unclear. The germline gives CDR1 MDHEN, CDR2 SYDVKM. This CDR3 region has 14 residues. Trimming shortened V by 4 bases and J by 0 bases, and 10 bases separated the two germline ends. The CDR3 coding sequence is TGTGCCAGCAGTTCGCCCCCGGGCTCCTACGAGCAGTACTTC. As protein: CASSSPPGSYEQYF.

V is TRBV7-9 and J is TRBJ2-1, with D tentatively TRBD1 (6 bases). In germline, CDR1 is SEHNR, CDR2 FQNEAQ (reference sequence). The germline V and J ends were trimmed by 0 bases and 11 bases, with 14 bases remaining between them. The CDR3 runs to 14 residues. This chain's CDR3 is CASSLARSGTKQFF. DNA for the CDR3: TGTGCCAGCAGCTTAGCACGCTCCGGGACAAAGCAGTTCTTC. The full variable domain, its missing parts supplied by reference TRBV7-9 and TRBJ2-1, is DTGVSQNPRHKITKRGQNVTFRCDPISEHNRLYWYRQTLGQGPEFLTYFQNEAQLEKSRLLSDRFSAERPKGSFSTLEIQRTEQGDSAMYLCASSLARSGTKQFFGPGTRLTVL.

The genes are TRBV28 and TRBJ2-5, with 7 positions matching TRBD1. V shed 3 bases, J shed 4 bases, and the junction held 8 bases outside the gene matches. The CDR3 is made up of 15 amino acids. Per the germline V gene, CDR1 is MDHEN and CDR2 is SYDVKM. The CDR3 sequence is CASSFDEGAGETQYF. The CDR3 DNA reads TGTGCCAGCAGTTTCGACGAGGGGGCCGGAGAGACCCAGTACTTC.

The rearrangement joins TRBV7-2 to TRBJ1-5; TRBD1 aligns across 8 bases. J was trimmed by 6 bases and V by 3 bases; bases with no gene match: 1. Looked up from germline, CDR1 is SGHTA and CDR2 is FQGNSA. CDR3 length equals 13 residues. The CDR3 spells CASSFQGAQPQHF. The CDR3 nucleotides are TGTGCCAGCAGCTTCCAGGGGGCTCAGCCCCAGCATTTT.

The V call is TRBV19, the J call TRBJ1-1; tentative D call: TRBD1 (5 bases). Germline-derived CDR1 and CDR2 are LNHDA and SQIVND (reference sequence). CDR3 length equals 15 residues. Trimming removed 6 bases at V and 1 base at J, with 15 bases between. The CDR3 loop is CASRDLRVPNTEAFF. In nucleotides, the CDR3 is TGTGCCAGTAGGGACCTCAGGGTGCCGAACACTGAAGCTTTCTTT.

This clone came up once. The chain recombines TRBV6-5 with TRBJ2-7; TRBD2 is a possible D gene (5 bases). This CDR3 comprises 11 residues. Germline V gene lookup returns CDR1 MNHEY and CDR2 SVGAGI. Trimming removed 8 bases at V and 11 bases at J, with 16 bases between. The CDR3 sequence is CASLGGGPEYF. Written as DNA, the CDR3 is TGTGCCAGCCTAGGAGGCGGCCCGGAGTACTTC.